The TCR beta chain described here comes from a study of T cell repertoires in cytomegalovirus infection. As for the study in general: A matching HLA type, together with CMV infection, was signaled by public TCR beta signatures. Regarding the study as a whole: Public TCR beta family frequency separated CMV-and-HLA carriers, including in an independent cohort. CMV-specific TCR beta clonotypes restricted by HLA-C dominated the ex vivo response.

In this sample, this clonotype turned up a few times. Antigen unknown. TCRdb used MiXCR to reprocess the reads, holding one entry per CDR3 protein. Of around 550,000 distinct CDR3 sequences in the sample, 26% were seen once. Trimming left V 5 bases short and J 8 bases short, with 13 bases between. Per germline, CDR1 SGHVS and CDR2 FQNEAQ. There are 14 residues in the CDR3. This clonotype was sampled from a human donor in good health (CMV status not recorded). Some clones in this sample may be carry-over from other donors' samples. V usage is TRBV7-8 and J usage is TRBJ1-6, with D unresolved. The sequencing sample was made of PBMCs. For the CDR3, the DNA is TGTGCCAGCAGCCCGAACCGTGTGGATTCACCCCTCCACTTT. The encoded protein is CASSPNRVDSPLHF.